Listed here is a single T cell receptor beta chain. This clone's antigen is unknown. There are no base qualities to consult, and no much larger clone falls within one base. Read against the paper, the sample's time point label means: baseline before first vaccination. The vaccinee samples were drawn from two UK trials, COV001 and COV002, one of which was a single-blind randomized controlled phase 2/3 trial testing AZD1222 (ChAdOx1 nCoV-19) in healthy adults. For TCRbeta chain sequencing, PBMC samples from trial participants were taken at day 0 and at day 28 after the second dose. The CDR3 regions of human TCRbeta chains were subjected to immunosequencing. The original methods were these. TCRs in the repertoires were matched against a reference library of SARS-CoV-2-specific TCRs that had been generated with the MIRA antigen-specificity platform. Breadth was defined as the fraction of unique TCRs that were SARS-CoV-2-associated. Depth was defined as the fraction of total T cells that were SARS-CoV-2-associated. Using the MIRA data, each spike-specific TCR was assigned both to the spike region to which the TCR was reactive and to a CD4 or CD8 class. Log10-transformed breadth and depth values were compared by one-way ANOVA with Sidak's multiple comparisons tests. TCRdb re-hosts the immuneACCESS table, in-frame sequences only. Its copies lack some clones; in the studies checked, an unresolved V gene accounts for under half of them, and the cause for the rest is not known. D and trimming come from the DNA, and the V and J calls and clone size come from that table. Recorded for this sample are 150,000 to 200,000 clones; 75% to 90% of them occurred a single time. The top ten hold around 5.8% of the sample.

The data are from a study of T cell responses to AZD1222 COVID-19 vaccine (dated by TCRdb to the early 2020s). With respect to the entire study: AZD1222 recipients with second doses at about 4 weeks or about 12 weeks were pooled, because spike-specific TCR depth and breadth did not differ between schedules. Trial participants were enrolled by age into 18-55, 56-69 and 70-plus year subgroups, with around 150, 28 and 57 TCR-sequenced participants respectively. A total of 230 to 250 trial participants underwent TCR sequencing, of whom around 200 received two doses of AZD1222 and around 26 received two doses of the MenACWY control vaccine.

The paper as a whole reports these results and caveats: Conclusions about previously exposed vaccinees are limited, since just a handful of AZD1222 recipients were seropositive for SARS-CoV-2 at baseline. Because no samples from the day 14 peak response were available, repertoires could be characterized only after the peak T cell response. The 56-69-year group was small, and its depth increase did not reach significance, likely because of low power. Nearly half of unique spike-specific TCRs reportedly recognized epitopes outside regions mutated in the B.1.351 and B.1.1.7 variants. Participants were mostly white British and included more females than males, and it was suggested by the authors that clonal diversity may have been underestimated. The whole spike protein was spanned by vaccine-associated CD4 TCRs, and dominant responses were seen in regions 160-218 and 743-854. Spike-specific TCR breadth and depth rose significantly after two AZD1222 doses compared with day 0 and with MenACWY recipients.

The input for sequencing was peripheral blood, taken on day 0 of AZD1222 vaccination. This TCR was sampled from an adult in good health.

The nucleotide sequence is TGTGCCAGCAGTACGACTTATCCCGCAGAAGCTTTCTTT. Its protein reads: CASSTTYPAEAFF. In this chain, TRBV6-5 is recombined with TRBJ1-1; the D gene is not confidently resolved. The CDR3 runs 13 residues from the cysteine to the phenylalanine. Of the read, only the CDR3 DNA is kept; its 39 bases are in frame from base 1. CDR1 and CDR2 are read off the germline V gene as MNHEY and SVGAGI. Trimming removed 5 bases from V and 8 bases from J, leaving 15 bases between the germline ends.